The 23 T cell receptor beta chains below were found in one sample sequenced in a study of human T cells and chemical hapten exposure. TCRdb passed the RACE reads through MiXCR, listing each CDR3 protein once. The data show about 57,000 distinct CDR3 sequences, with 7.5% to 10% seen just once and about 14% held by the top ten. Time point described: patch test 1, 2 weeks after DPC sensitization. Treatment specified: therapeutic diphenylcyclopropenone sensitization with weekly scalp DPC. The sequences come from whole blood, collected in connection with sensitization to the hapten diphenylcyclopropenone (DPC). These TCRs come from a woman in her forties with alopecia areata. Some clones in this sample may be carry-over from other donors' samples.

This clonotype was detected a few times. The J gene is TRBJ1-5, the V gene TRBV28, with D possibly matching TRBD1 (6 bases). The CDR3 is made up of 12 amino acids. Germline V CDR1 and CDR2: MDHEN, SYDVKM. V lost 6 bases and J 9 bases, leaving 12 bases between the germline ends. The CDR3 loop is CASRYRARPQHF. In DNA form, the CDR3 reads TGTGCCAGCAGATACAGGGCTCGGCCCCAGCATTTT.

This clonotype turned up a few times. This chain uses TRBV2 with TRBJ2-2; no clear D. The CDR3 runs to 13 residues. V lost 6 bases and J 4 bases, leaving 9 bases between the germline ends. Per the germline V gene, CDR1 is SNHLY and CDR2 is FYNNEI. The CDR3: CASRVRFTGELFF. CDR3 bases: TGTGCCAGCAGAGTCAGGTTCACCGGGGAGCTGTTTTTT. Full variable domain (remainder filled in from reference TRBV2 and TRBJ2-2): EPEVTQTPSHQVTQMGQEVILRCVPISNHLYFYWYRQILGQKVEFLVSFYNNEISEKSEIFDDQFSVERPDGSNFTLKIRSTKLEDSAMYFCASRVRFTGELFFGEGSRLTVL.

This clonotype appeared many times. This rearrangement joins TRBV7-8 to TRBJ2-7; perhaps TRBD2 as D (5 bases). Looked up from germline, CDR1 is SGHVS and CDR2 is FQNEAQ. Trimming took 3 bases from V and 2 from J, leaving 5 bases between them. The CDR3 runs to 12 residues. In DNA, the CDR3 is TGTGCCAGCAGCTTGGAGGCCTACGAGCAGTACTTC. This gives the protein CASSLEAYEQYF.

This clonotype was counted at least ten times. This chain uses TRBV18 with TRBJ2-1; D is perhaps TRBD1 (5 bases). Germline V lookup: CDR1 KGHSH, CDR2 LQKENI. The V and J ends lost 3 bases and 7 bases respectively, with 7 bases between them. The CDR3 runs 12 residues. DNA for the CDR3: TGTGCCAGCTCACCGTCAGGGAATGAGCAGTTCTTC. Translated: CASSPSGNEQFF.

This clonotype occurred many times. Here the CDR3 reads CASSPAGGLQETQYF. CDR3 DNA sequence: TGTGCCAGCAGCCCCGCCGGGGGGCTTCAAGAGACCCAGTACTTC. This chain uses TRBV7-6 with TRBJ2-5; weak D call: TRBD2 (7 bases). The CDR3 runs 15 residues. V gave up 5 bases and J gave up 2 bases, with 15 bases separating them. Germline assignment: CDR1 SGHVS and CDR2 FNYEAQ.

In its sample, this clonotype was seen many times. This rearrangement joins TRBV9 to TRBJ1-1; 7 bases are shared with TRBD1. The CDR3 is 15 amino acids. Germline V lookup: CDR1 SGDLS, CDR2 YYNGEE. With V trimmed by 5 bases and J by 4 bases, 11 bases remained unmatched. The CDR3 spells CASSRDRDRGTEAFF. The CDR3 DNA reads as TGTGCCAGCAGTCGAGATCGGGACAGAGGCACTGAAGCTTTCTTT.

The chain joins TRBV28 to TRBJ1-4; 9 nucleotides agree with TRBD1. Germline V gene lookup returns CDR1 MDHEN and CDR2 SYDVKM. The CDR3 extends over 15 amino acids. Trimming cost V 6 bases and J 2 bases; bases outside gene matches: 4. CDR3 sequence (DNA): TGTGCCAGCAGAACAGGGGGCAGGACTAATGAAAAACTGTTTTTT. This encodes CASRTGGRTNEKLFF.

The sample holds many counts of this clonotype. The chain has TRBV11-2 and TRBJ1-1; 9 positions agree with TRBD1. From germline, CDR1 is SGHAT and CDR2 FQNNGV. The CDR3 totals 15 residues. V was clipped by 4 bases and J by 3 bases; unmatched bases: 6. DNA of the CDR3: TGTGCCAGCAGCTCCCGGACAGGGGAGGACACTGAAGCTTTCTTT. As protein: CASSSRTGEDTEAFF.

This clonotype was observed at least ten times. CDR3 bases: TGTGCCAGCAGTTGGGGACAGACCTACGAGCAGTACTTC. Translation gives CASSWGQTYEQYF. The V call is TRBV6-5, the J call TRBJ2-7, with 7 bases identical to TRBD1. This CDR3 comprises 13 residues. Germline CDR1 is MNHEY and CDR2 is SVGAGI. The junction had 2 bases not matched to a gene; V was cut back by 4 bases and J by 2 bases.

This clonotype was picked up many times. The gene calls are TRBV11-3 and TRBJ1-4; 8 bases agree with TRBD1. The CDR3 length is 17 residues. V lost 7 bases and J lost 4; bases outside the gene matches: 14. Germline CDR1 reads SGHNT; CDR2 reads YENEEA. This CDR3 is CASTKRTGRIGNEKLFF. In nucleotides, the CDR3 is TGTGCCAGCACCAAAAGGACAGGGAGGATTGGTAATGAAAAACTGTTTTTT.

CDR3 protein: CASGAGSQPQHF. CDR3 bases: TGTGCCAGCGGGGCAGGGAGTCAGCCCCAGCATTTT. V gene TRBV7-9 combines with J gene TRBJ1-5, with D possibly being TRBD1 (5 bases). This CDR3 is built from 12 residues. Per germline, CDR1 SEHNR and CDR2 FQNEAQ (reference sequence). The V end was cut by 8 bases, the J end by 6 bases, with 11 bases between.

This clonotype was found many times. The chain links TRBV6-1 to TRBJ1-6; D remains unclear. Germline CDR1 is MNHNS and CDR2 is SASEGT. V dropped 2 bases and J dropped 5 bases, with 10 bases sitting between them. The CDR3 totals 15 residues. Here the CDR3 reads CASSERGLNNSPLHF. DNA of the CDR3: TGTGCCAGCAGTGAACGCGGTCTAAATAATTCACCCCTCCACTTT.

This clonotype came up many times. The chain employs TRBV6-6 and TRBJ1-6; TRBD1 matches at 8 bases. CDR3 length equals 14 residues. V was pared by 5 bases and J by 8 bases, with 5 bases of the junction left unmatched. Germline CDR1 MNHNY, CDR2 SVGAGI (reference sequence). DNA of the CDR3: TGTGCCAGCAGTCCCCAGGGGGCAGATTCACCCCTCCACTTT. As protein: CASSPQGADSPLHF.

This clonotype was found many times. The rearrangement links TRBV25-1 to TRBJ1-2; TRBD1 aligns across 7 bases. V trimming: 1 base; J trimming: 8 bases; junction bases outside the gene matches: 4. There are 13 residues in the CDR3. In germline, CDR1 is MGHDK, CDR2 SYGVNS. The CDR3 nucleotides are TGTGCCAGCAGTGAATCTACAGGGGACGGCTACACCTTC. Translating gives CASSESTGDGYTF.

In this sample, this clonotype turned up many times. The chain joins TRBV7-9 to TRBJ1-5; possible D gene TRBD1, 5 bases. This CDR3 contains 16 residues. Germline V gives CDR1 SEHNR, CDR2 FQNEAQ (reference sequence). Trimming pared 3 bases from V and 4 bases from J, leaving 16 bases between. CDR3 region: CASSLGRESRNQPQHF. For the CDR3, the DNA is TGTGCCAGCAGCTTGGGGCGGGAGAGTCGGAATCAGCCCCAGCATTTT.

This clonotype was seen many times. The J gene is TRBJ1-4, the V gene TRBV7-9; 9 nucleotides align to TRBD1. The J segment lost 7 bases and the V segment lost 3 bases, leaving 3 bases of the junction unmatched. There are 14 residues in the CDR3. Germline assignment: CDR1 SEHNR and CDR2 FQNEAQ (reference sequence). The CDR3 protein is CASSLGQGREKLFF. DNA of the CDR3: TGTGCCAGCAGCTTGGGACAGGGTCGTGAAAAACTGTTTTTT.

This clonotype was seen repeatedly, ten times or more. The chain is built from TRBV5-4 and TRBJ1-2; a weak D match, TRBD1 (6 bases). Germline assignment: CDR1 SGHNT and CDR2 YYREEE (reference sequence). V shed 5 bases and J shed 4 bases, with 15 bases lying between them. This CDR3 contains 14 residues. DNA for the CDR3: TGTGCCAGCAGTTCCCGGGACAATACCTATGGCTACACCTTC. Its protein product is CASSSRDNTYGYTF.

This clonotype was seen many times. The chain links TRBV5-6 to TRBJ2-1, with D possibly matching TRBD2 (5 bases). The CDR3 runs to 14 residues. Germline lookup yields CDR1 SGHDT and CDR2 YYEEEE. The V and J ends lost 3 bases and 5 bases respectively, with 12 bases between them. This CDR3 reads CASSSGSTNNEQFF. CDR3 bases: TGTGCCAGCAGCTCGGGGAGCACCAACAATGAGCAGTTCTTC.

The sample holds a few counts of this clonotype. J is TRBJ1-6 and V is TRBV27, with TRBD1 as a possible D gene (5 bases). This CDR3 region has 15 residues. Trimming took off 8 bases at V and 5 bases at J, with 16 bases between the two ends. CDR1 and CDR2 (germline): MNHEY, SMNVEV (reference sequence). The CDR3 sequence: CASASWGRNNSPLHF. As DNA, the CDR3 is TGTGCCAGCGCGTCTTGGGGACGGAATAATTCACCCCTCCACTTT.

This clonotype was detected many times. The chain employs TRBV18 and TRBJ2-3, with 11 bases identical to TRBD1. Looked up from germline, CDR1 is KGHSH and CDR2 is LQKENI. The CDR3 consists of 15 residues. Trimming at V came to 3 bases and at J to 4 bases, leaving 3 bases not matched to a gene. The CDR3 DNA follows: TGTGCCAGCTCACCCCGGACAGGGGGCGCAGATACGCAGTATTTT. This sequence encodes CASSPRTGGADTQYF.

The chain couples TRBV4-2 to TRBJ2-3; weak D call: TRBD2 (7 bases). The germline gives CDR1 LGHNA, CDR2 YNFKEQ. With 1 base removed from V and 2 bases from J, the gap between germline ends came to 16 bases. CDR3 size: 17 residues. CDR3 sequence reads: CASSQVIAGALTDTQYF. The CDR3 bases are TGTGCCAGCAGCCAAGTAATTGCGGGGGCCCTCACAGATACGCAGTATTTT.

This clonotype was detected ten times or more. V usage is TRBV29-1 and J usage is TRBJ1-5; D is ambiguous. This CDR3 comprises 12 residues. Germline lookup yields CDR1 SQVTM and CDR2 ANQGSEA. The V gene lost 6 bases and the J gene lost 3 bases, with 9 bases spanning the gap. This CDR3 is CSVRQHNQPQHF. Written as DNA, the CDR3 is TGCAGCGTCCGACAACACAATCAGCCCCAGCATTTT.

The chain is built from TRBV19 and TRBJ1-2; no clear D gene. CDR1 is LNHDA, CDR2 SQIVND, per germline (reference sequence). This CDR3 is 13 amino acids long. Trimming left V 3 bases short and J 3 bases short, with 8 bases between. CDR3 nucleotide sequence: TGTGCCAGTAGTATGCGTGGTGACTATGGCTACACCTTC. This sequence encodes CASSMRGDYGYTF.